A selection of T cell receptor beta chains follows, all from one sample in a study of cytomegalovirus exposure and HLA in healthy donors. Some clones are missing from TCRdb's copy, which holds only in-frame ones; the method was immunoSEQ multiplex PCR. The sample holds about 130,000 clones, roughly nine tenths seen once. Sequenced sample: PBMCs. The receptors stem from a young woman in good health and CMV-seronegative. Both conserved end residues are trimmed from each CDR3. The order of the fields is J gene, clone size, V gene, CDR3 protein. Part of the rows lack a size; the others show once, few, many or a class for expanded clones.

>TRBJ1-3|.|TRBV9
ASSARLPAAGNTIY
>TRBJ2-7|.|TRBV2
ASSETSGSSHEQY
>TRBJ2-7|.|TRBV7-8
ASSLAQGQTYEQY
>TRBJ1-1|.|TRBV15
ATNPIRVLGTEAF
>TRBJ2-2|few|TRBV6-1
ASSEWAGDSTGELF
>TRBJ2-3|.|TRBV7-9
ASSLGSGVADTQY
>TRBJ2-7|.|TRBV4-1
ASSQGTALAGTEEQY
>TRBJ2-1|.|TRBV13
ASSSPGRFSYNEQF
>TRBJ1-2|.|TRBV19
ASSIDRRRLANYGYT
>TRBJ1-5|.|TRBV12-5
ASGLPAPPGQGEIQPQH
>TRBJ2-1|.|TRBV27
ASSPTAGRDPYNEQF
>TRBJ1-2|.|TRBV28
ASMKGRTGYT
>TRBJ2-5|.|TRBV2
ASSDPGLAGVEHQETQY
>TRBJ1-3|.|TRBV4-1
ASSRFNGRAGNTIY
>TRBJ2-7|once|TRBV6-5
ASSFSPTGSYEQY
>TRBJ1-5|.|TRBV19
ASTLGQGVRGTQPQH
>TRBJ1-1|.|TRBV2
ASSSGGQATEAF
>TRBJ1-1|once|TRBV30
AWIDRAYHTEAF
>TRBJ2-7|.|TRBV19
ASSYPGRQGMHEQY
>TRBJ2-7|.|TRBV6-1
ASSESGGIYEQY
>TRBJ2-2|.|TRBV7-2
ASRLLASNTGELF
>TRBJ1-2|.|TRBV14
ASSPGRTGYGYT
>TRBJ2-5|.|TRBV11-2
ASSQGQGDLETQY
>TRBJ1-2|.|TRBV5-6
ASSLEGQQRFHYGYT
>TRBJ1-1|.|TRBV18
ASSPPQGFGGAF
>TRBJ2-7|.|TRBV7-9
ASSRAGDEQY
>TRBJ1-3|.|TRBV6-1
ASGERAGNTIY
>TRBJ2-2|.|TRBV7-3
ASSSGYTATGELF
>TRBJ2-2|.|TRBV29-1
SVEDPASNTGELF
>TRBJ2-7|.|TRBV9
ASSATGLQYEQY
>TRBJ1-5|.|TRBV6-1
ASSDGGHTNQPQH